Included here is one T cell receptor beta chain sequence, with context. Its cognate antigen is unknown. Unique molecular identifiers tagged the TCRbeta library. TCRdb re-called the PCR reads with MiXCR, one entry per CDR3 protein. The sample lists 500,000 to 750,000 distinct CDR3 sequences, 25% to 30% occurring once. CDR3 length: 14 residues. Germline V gives CDR1 MRHNA, CDR2 SNTAGT. The V and J ends lost 2 bases and 5 bases respectively, with 9 bases between them. The sample originates from a study of T-cell reconstitution after alpha-beta-depleted transplantation in children. Study-level findings and limits: There were some patients whose high TCRbeta diversity at day 60 came from surviving recipient T cells and thymic progenitors. T-cell numbers and diversity one year post-transplant derived largely from freshly generated T cells. Reportedly, alpha-beta T cells present about two months post-transplant originated from several hundred expanded clones of graft origin.

The sample consisted of PBMCs, taken before TCRalphabeta/CD19-depleted stem cell transplant. This TCR came from a boy younger than two with Wiskott-Aldrich syndrome, due to receive a stem cell transplant. The rearrangement uses TRBV6-4 and TRBJ2-2; no clear D gene. The CDR3: CASSDARPTGELFF. The CDR3 nucleotides are TGTGCCAGCAGTGACGCGCGACCAACCGGGGAGCTGTTTTTT.